This is a list of T cell receptor beta chains from one sample in a study of PD-L1 blockade in urothelial cancer. Libraries were prepared by immunoSEQ multiplex PCR; TCRdb keeps only in-frame clonotypes and omits some of them. The table includes 15,000 to 20,000 clones, approximately 90% detected once. The material was PBMCs, obtained around atezolizumab (anti-PD-L1) treatment. The receptors come from a man between 65 and 85 years old with urothelial cancer. Both conserved end residues are part of each CDR3. Each record gives: V gene, J gene, clone size, D gene, CDR3 protein, CDR3 DNA. A D gene is named only where the DNA matches it firmly. Size is omitted from some rows. Given values are once, few, many or a class for expanded clones.

TRBV19	TRBJ2-3	-	TRBD2	CASTGGAGGAQYF	TGTGCCAGTACCGGGGGAGCGGGGGGAGCGCAGTATTTT
TRBV6-6	TRBJ1-1	-	-	CATRAQGKSTEAFF	TGTGCCACTCGGGCTCAGGGCAAATCGACTGAAGCTTTCTTT
TRBV2	TRBJ1-2	-	-	CASNQGNYGYTF	TGTGCCAGCAACCAGGGTAACTATGGCTACACCTTC
TRBV18	TRBJ2-1	once	TRBD2	CASSPKAGDSYNEQFF	TGTGCCAGCTCACCAAAAGCGGGGGACTCCTACAATGAGCAGTTCTTC
TRBV25-1	TRBJ1-2	-	TRBD1	CATLGDRYYGYTF	TGTGCCACCCTGGGGGACAGATACTATGGCTACACCTTC
TRBV5-4	TRBJ2-1	-	TRBD1	CASSFGQGGRIYNEQFF	TGTGCCAGCAGCTTCGGACAGGGGGGTAGAATCTACAATGAGCAGTTCTTC
TRBV19	TRBJ2-2	once	-	CASSIGYAGELFF	TGTGCCAGTAGTATCGGGTACGCCGGGGAGCTGTTTTTT
TRBV7-9	TRBJ1-1	medium-sized	TRBD1	CASSSKAGGLSTEAFF	TGTGCCAGCAGCTCCAAGGCAGGGGGCTTGAGCACTGAAGCTTTCTTT
TRBV30	TRBJ2-3	-	TRBD1	CAWSAGTARSTDTQYF	TGTGCCTGGAGTGCCGGGACAGCGCGTAGCACAGATACGCAGTATTTT
TRBV6-5	TRBJ2-3	-	TRBD2	CASSPASGLTDTQYF	TGTGCCAGCAGTCCGGCTAGCGGACTCACAGATACGCAGTATTTT
TRBV6-5	TRBJ1-5	-	-	CATTRRPQHF	TGTGCCACCACGAGGCGGCCCCAGCATTTT
TRBV10-1	TRBJ2-2	-	TRBD2	CAAPFTSGATGELFF	TGCGCCGCTCCTTTCACTAGCGGGGCAACCGGGGAGCTGTTTTTT
TRBV4-1	TRBJ2-1	-	-	CASSQGQSLAYNEQFF	TGCGCCAGCAGCCAAGGACAGTCCCTTGCCTACAATGAGCAGTTCTTC
TRBV6-5	TRBJ1-2	-	TRBD1	CASRRGTDGYTF	TGTGCCAGCAGACGCGGGACAGACGGCTACACCTTC
TRBV5-1	TRBJ1-3	-	-	CASSSGTATSGNTIYF	TGCGCCAGCAGCAGCGGGACCGCGACCTCTGGAAACACCATATATTTT
TRBV25-1	TRBJ2-5	-	TRBD1	CASSRQGSFKTQYF	TGTGCCAGCAGCCGACAGGGCTCGTTTAAGACCCAGTACTTC
TRBV7-2	TRBJ2-3	-	-	CASSLRQETDTQYF	TGTGCCAGCAGCTTAAGACAGGAAACAGATACGCAGTATTTT
TRBV18	TRBJ2-7	-	TRBD1	CASSGDRGSDEQYF	TGTGCCAGCTCAGGCGACAGGGGTAGCGACGAGCAGTACTTC
TRBV9	TRBJ2-2	-	TRBD2	CASGLAGGPANTGELFF	TGTGCCAGCGGACTAGCGGGGGGCCCCGCGAACACCGGGGAGCTGTTTTTT
TRBV12-2	TRBJ2-4	-	-	CASRPPAGKPIAKNIQYF	TGTGCAAGTCGCCCCCCGGCAGGGAAACCCATAGCCAAAAACATTCAGTACTTC
TRBV2	TRBJ1-1	-	TRBD1	CASIKQEGAVNTEAFF	TGTGCCAGCATTAAACAGGAGGGGGCAGTGAACACTGAAGCTTTCTTT
TRBV19	TRBJ1-2	once	TRBD1	CASSMPPGTGIHYGYTF	TGTGCCAGTAGTATGCCTCCCGGGACAGGGATCCACTATGGCTACACCTTC
TRBV9	TRBJ1-3	-	-	CASSVAGGRAGNTIYF	TGTGCCAGCAGCGTAGCGGGGGGAAGGGCTGGAAACACCATATATTTT
TRBV27	TRBJ2-7	-	TRBD2	CASSLSGDTYEQYF	TGTGCCAGCAGCCTTAGCGGGGACACCTACGAGCAGTACTTC
TRBV2	TRBJ2-5	-	-	CASRGGPLAQETQYF	TGTGCCAGCAGGGGGGGACCCTTGGCTCAAGAGACCCAGTACTTC
TRBV5-1	TRBJ1-1	-	-	CASSPGQYTEAFF	TGCGCCAGCAGCCCCGGACAATACACTGAAGCTTTCTTT
TRBV2	TRBJ1-2	-	TRBD1	CASITGGNYGYTF	TGTGCCAGCATAACAGGGGGCAACTATGGCTACACCTTC
TRBV18	TRBJ1-2	-	-	CASSPDSSDGYTF	TGTGCCAGCTCACCAGATTCGTCGGATGGCTACACCTTC
TRBV10-2	TRBJ2-5	-	TRBD2	CASKVAGGETQYF	TGCGCCAGCAAGGTCGCGGGGGGAGAGACCCAGTACTTC
TRBV18	TRBJ2-7	-	-	CASSPAGAEQYF	TGTGCCAGCTCACCGGCTGGAGCCGAGCAGTACTTC
TRBV19	TRBJ2-5	-	-	CASSMGHGEETQYF	TGTGCCAGTAGTATGGGACACGGAGAAGAGACCCAGTACTTC
TRBV5-1	TRBJ2-7	-	-	CASSVGGIDEQYF	TGCGCCAGCAGCGTGGGAGGTATCGACGAGCAGTACTTC
TRBV11-2	TRBJ2-7	-	TRBD2	CASSSGLAGDYEQYF	TGTGCCAGCAGCTCGGGACTAGCGGGGGACTACGAGCAGTACTTC
TRBV6-5	TRBJ1-2	-	-	CASSLDSVYGYTF	TGTGCCAGCAGTTTGGACAGCGTCTATGGCTACACCTTC
TRBV5-1	TRBJ1-4	-	-	CASSGGRAQREKLFF	TGCGCCAGCAGCGGAGGTAGGGCACAACGTGAAAAACTGTTTTTT
TRBV4-1	TRBJ1-4	-	TRBD1	CASSHRGLGEKLFF	TGCGCCAGCAGCCATAGGGGGCTGGGTGAAAAACTGTTTTTT
TRBV6-5	TRBJ2-5	-	-	CASSYDSRGEETQYF	TGTGCCAGCAGTTACGACTCCAGGGGAGAAGAGACCCAGTACTTC
TRBV19	TRBJ1-2	few	TRBD1	CASSLGQGNYGYTF	TGTGCCAGTAGCTTGGGACAGGGGAATTATGGCTACACCTTC
TRBV18	TRBJ2-6	-	-	CASSQGVNTGANVLTF	TGTGCCAGCTCACAGGGGGTGAATACTGGGGCCAACGTCCTGACTTTC
TRBV2	TRBJ1-1	-	TRBD1	CASRRQGLISEAFF	TGTGCCAGCAGAAGACAGGGGTTAATTTCTGAAGCTTTCTTT
TRBV5-1	TRBJ2-7	-	-	CASSLGGINEQYF	TGCGCCAGCAGCTTAGGGGGAATTAACGAGCAGTACTTC
TRBV6-1	TRBJ1-1	-	-	CATTPGFVVRTEAFF	TGTGCCACCACCCCGGGGTTCGTTGTTCGCACTGAAGCTTTCTTT
TRBV6-5	TRBJ2-6	-	-	CASSSPRSGANVLTF	TGTGCCAGCAGTTCCCCGAGGAGTGGGGCCAACGTCCTGACTTTC
TRBV29-1	TRBJ2-3	-	-	CSVNTGFGTDTQYF	TGCAGCGTCAACACAGGGTTTGGCACAGATACGCAGTATTTT
TRBV19	TRBJ1-1	once	TRBD1	CASSPIDRVNTEAFF	TGTGCCAGTAGTCCTATAGACAGGGTGAACACTGAAGCTTTCTTT
TRBV7-8	TRBJ1-5	-	-	CASSSPAGIGNQPQHF	TGTGCCAGCAGCTCACCTGCGGGAATAGGCAATCAGCCCCAGCATTTT
TRBV5-4	TRBJ1-3	-	-	CASSLGQHSGNTIYF	TGTGCCAGCAGCTTGGGACAGCACTCTGGAAACACCATATATTTT
TRBV18	TRBJ2-1	-	TRBD2	CASSPPSSGGANEQFF	TGTGCCAGCTCACCACCCTCTAGCGGGGGGGCAAATGAGCAGTTCTTC
TRBV18	TRBJ1-1	-	-	CASSPPRGGGTEAFF	TGTGCCAGCTCACCACCTCGAGGGGGGGGCACTGAAGCTTTCTTT
TRBV7-2	TRBJ2-1	-	TRBD2	CASSFPGGYNEQFF	TGTGCCAGCAGCTTCCCGGGGGGGTACAATGAGCAGTTCTTC
TRBV27	TRBJ1-5	once	-	CASSQGHFSYQPQHF	TGTGCCAGCAGCCAGGGGCATTTTTCCTATCAGCCCCAGCATTTT
TRBV25-1	TRBJ2-2	-	-	CASLGAGELFF	TGTGCCAGCTTAGGGGCTGGGGAGCTGTTTTTT
TRBV10-2	TRBJ2-2	-	TRBD2	CASSVTSGDTGELFF	TGCGCCAGCAGCGTCACTAGCGGTGACACCGGGGAGCTGTTTTTT
TRBV19	TRBJ1-1	-	-	CASSIAAGAAGDTEAFF	TGTGCCAGTAGTATAGCGGCAGGGGCGGCGGGGGACACTGAAGCTTTCTTT
TRBV29-1	TRBJ2-3	-	-	CGAGGRITDTQYF	TGCGGAGCCGGCGGGCGGATCACAGATACGCAGTATTTT